This TCR beta chain was identified in a study of blood T cell repertoires in COVID-19 (dated by TCRdb to the early 2020s). Broadly, across the study: Samples covering the acute and convalescent phases of COVID-19 were provided by collaborators in the United States, Italy and Spain. The material from the prospective study consisted of cDNA or gDNA derived from T cells, B-cell-depleted T cells, or PBMCs. The dataset comprised deeply sampled blood TCRbeta repertoires from subjects exposed to, actively infected with, or recovered from COVID-19. The repertoires were released in a freely available public database meant as a resource for research on the immune response to SARS-CoV-2. The samples were drawn from two sources: the first 160 participants of the ongoing ImmuneRACE study, and fewer than 1,500 subjects contributed by 6 global collaborators. The sample metadata nearly always contained a de-identified subject ID, COVID-19 status, age in years and sex. Where available, HLA class I and class II types were taken from metadata supplied by the sample provider and were not determined by assay-based typing.

Another Seattle source contributed samples from volunteer blood donors who had recovered from COVID-19. Each collaborating institution followed its own protocols to collect whole blood in K2EDTA tubes. For TCRbeta analysis, collaborator samples were shipped as frozen whole blood, as isolated PBMCs, or as DNA extracted from either sample type. V gives up 0 bases and J gives up 5 bases, and the segment between their germline ends measures 19 bases. CDR1 LGHNA and CDR2 YNFKEQ were looked up in the germline V gene. Inclusive of the bounding cysteine and phenylalanine, the CDR3 is 17 residues long. Solely the CDR3 DNA is kept, with 51 bases framed from the first base. The immunoSEQ Assay, a bias-controlled multiplex PCR, was used to amplify TCRbeta CDR3 regions from genomic DNA. Concerning the study's data processing: Nucleated cell counts per sample were estimated from amplification of reference gene primers within the assay. To quantify the absolute abundance of each unique TCRbeta CDR3 rearrangement, sequence reads were collapsed and filtered. For each sample, productive Simpson clonality was calculated as the square root of Simpson's diversity index across productive rearrangements. TCRdb took this table from immuneACCESS and kept in-frame rearrangements with V and J called. Such tables lack part of the clones; where checked against another copy, unresolved V genes explain under half of the gap, and the rest is unexplained. The DNA was the basis for D and trimming; V, J and clone size are from that table. For this sample there are a few hundred thousand clones; 88% appear just once. The ten top clones hold over 4% of the sample.

This clone was detected once. What this receptor recognizes is not known. Within one base of it there is no much larger clone, and no base qualities were kept. The full study reports these points: How much clinical and demographic metadata was included differed by source and by participant, and the metadata was provided uncurated.

The rearranged segments are TRBV4-2 and TRBJ1-2; the D region possibly corresponds to TRBD1 (5 bases align). The specimen was peripheral blood. This receptor was identified in a man aged 55 to 70 who had recovered from COVID-19. The DNA sequence is as follows: TGTGCCAGCAGCCAAGAAGGGCGACAGTTTTTGGGATATGGCTACACCTTC. Its translation reads: CASSQEGRQFLGYGYTF.